This TCR beta chain was found in a study of blood T cells in healthy people across ages. Donors were systemically healthy Caucasian individuals from Russia aged 6 to 90 years. The V gene's germline CDR1 is DFQATT and CDR2 SNEGSKA (reference sequence). The CDR3 totals 17 residues. Trimming at V came to 6 bases and at J to 0 bases, leaving 15 bases not matched to a gene. Next came a second PCR, run for about 6 to 12 cycles, which used a sample-barcoded 5' primer along with a J-beta primer mix. MiXCR, run by TCRdb on the 5' RACE reads, gives a single entry per CDR3 protein. Among about 1.5 million distinct CDR3 sequences, less than 45% were seen once, and the ten largest hold around 4%.

Sequencing input: blood. The chain carries TRBV20-1 and TRBJ1-2; 8 positions agree with TRBD1. The sequence came from a woman aged 18-30 years in good health. The CDR3 here is CSAIRMTGARTNYGYTF. In nucleotides, the CDR3 is TGCAGTGCCATCCGTATGACAGGGGCCAGAACTAACTATGGCTACACCTTC.